The following is a TCR beta chain sequence with its context. This clonotype came up a few times. No antigen is known for it. Base qualities are not recorded, but no much larger clone differs from it by a single base. The CDR3 numbers 15 residues from cysteine through phenylalanine. The read is trimmed to its CDR3 DNA, 45 bases read in frame from base 1. Trimming takes 0 bases from V and 7 bases from J, and the germline ends sit 14 bases apart. CDR1 and CDR2 are read off the germline V gene as SGHRS and YFSETQ. Sample treatment or condition, as interpreted from the label and publication: allogeneic hematopoietic cell transplantation with graft depleted of TCRalphabeta T cells and CD19 B cells. Transplant recipients were children who received TCRalphabeta/CD19-depleted allogeneic hematopoietic cell grafts. The record originates from a study of T-cell reconstitution after alpha-beta-depleted transplantation in children (dated by TCRdb to 2016 to 2017). With regard to the full study: The study quantitatively tracked T-cell immune reconstitution after TCRalphabeta/CD19-depleted allogeneic hematopoietic cell transplantation in children using TCR repertoire profiling. Results and caveats for the whole study, not just this receptor: Over the following months the frequencies of hyperexpanded clones went down, and after one year T-cell counts and TCRbeta diversity were mostly credited to newly produced T cells. Apparently early alphabetaT-cell count recovery about two months after transplant reportedly relied on only several hundred rapidly expanded clones derived from non-depleted graft cells. In some patients, high TCRbeta diversity at day 60 was attributed to recipient T cells and intrathymic progenitors that had survived conditioning.

Library prep was done by PCR. Sequencing used an Illumina HiSeq 2500. TCR library preparation used molecular barcoding, with unique molecular identifiers applied to normalize quantification of the TCRbeta repertoire. The public reads were reprocessed in TCRdb via fastp at Q25 and MiXCR, keeping in-frame beta chains. Merged by CDR3 protein, the rows form single entries marked with the most common genes and DNA. The sample yields 750,000 to 950,000 distinct CDR3 sequences; 15% to 20% were counted once. Together, the top ten hold around 5% of the sample. The sample here was PBMCs, mostly from graft donor cells, taken 360 days after TCRalphabeta/CD19-depleted stem cell transplant. The clonotype comes from a male patient between 5 and 17 years old who had a stem cell transplant for acute lymphoblastic leukemia, so the T cells may come from the graft donor. The sequence joins TRBV5-1 to TRBJ2-1; TRBD1 is a weak D gene call, 7 bases matching. The DNA sequence follows: TGCGCCAGCAGCTTGGCCCAGGGGGAGGCGAATGAGCAGTTCTTC. Its protein reads: CASSLAQGEANEQFF.